Below, 2 T cell receptor beta chains from the same sample are listed, as sequenced in a study of blood T cells in healthy people across ages. Primed by a sample-barcoded 5' primer and a J-beta primer mix, a second PCR proceeded for about 7 to 12 cycles. TCRdb re-called the 5' RACE reads with MiXCR, one entry per CDR3 protein. The profile shows about 2 million distinct CDR3 sequences, around 48% of them singletons. The sample was blood. These receptors were obtained from a woman aged 40-49 years in good health.

This clonotype was observed a few times. The chain combines TRBV20-1 with TRBJ1-5; no clear D gene. From germline, CDR1 is DFQATT and CDR2 SNEGSKA (reference sequence). Trimming removed 3 bases at V and 5 bases at J, with 11 bases between. CDR3 size: 13 residues. Written as DNA, the CDR3 is TGCAGTGCTAGCTTGGGAAGGGATCAGCCCCAGCATTTT. Protein sequence: CSASLGRDQPQHF.

The chain recombines TRBV6-2 or TRBV6-3 with TRBJ2-1; D may match TRBD1 or TRBD2 (5 bases each). Looked up from germline, CDR1 is MNHEY and CDR2 is SVGEGT. Trimming removed 0 bases at V and 4 bases at J, with 13 bases between. The CDR3 contains 16 residues. Written as DNA, the CDR3 is TGTGCCAGCAGTTACTCGACCGGGACCGATTACAATGAGCAGTTCTTC. It encodes CASSYSTGTDYNEQFF.